This T cell receptor (beta chain) was sequenced for a study of blood T cell repertoires in COVID-19. Study overall: Spain, Italy and the United States supplied samples that represented acute and convalescent COVID-19.

The protocol was immunoSEQ multiplex PCR, while the TCRdb copy is restricted to in-frame clones and leaves out a portion. The sample records under 140,000 clones, over 65% being singletons. This CDR3 spans 13 amino acids. The germline CDR1 and CDR2 sequences are WSHSY and SAAADI. V was clipped by 6 bases and J by 6 bases; unmatched bases: 5. This clonotype was sampled from a woman aged 80 or older with acute or convalescent COVID-19. The V call is TRBV10-2, the J call TRBJ1-2; 9 positions match TRBD1. The sequenced material came from peripheral blood. The CDR3 DNA is TGCGCCAGCAGGGCACAGGGGGCCGATGGCTACACCTTC. The encoded protein is CASRAQGADGYTF.